Shown below are 23 T cell receptor beta chains from a single sample sequenced in a study of T cell repertoires in cytomegalovirus infection. TCRdb used MiXCR to reprocess the reads, holding one entry per CDR3 protein. The sample lists around 530,000 distinct CDR3 sequences; approximately 25% were seen once. Sequenced sample: PBMCs. The receptors derive from a human donor in good health (CMV status not recorded). Some clones in this sample may be carry-over from other donors' samples.

This sequence joins TRBV20-1 and TRBJ2-1, with TRBD2 matching 12 bases. J gave up 2 bases and V 3 bases, and 8 bases lay outside the gene matches. CDR3 length equals 17 residues. Looked up from germline, CDR1 is DFQATT and CDR2 is SNEGSKA (reference sequence). DNA for the CDR3: TGCAGTGCTAGCCCTCGACTAGCGGGAGATGCCTACAATGAGCAGTTCTTC. Encoded protein: CSASPRLAGDAYNEQFF.

This clonotype came up many times. V usage is TRBV7-8 and J usage is TRBJ1-6; the match to TRBD1 covers 7 bases. Germline CDR1 reads SGHVS; CDR2 reads FQNEAQ. The CDR3 has 13 residues. The trim removed 10 bases at V and 9 bases at J, leaving 9 bases unmatched. The DNA for the CDR3 is TGTGCCACCACCGGGACAGTCTCTTCACCCCTCCACTTT. It specifies CATTGTVSSPLHF.

V gene TRBV19 combines with J gene TRBJ2-1; 10 positions agree with TRBD2. The germline V gene has CDR1 LNHDA and CDR2 SQIVND (reference sequence). The CDR3 runs to 17 residues. The V gene end was trimmed by 1 base and the J gene end by 2 bases; junction bases not matched to a gene: 5. CDR3 nucleotides: TGTGCCAGTAGTATAGTTCCCCTAGCGGGAGCCTACAATGAGCAGTTCTTC. The encoded protein is CASSIVPLAGAYNEQFF.

In its sample, this clonotype was seen a few times. The chain is built from TRBV27 and TRBJ2-1; 7 positions agree with TRBD2. V was clipped by 7 bases and J by 4 bases; unmatched bases: 10. The V gene's germline CDR1 is MNHEY and CDR2 SMNVEV (reference sequence). The CDR3 loop spans 15 amino acids. The CDR3 nucleotides read TGTGCCAGCAAAAAAGCGGGGTTAGATTACAATGAGCAGTTCTTC. Protein: CASKKAGLDYNEQFF.

This chain joins TRBV5-6 and TRBJ1-2; D is unresolved. Trimming removed 1 base from V and 2 bases from J, with 12 bases in between. The CDR3 is 15 residues long. Germline CDR1 and CDR2: SGHDT and YYEEEE. The CDR3 is CASSLFDRNNYGYTF. In nucleotides, the CDR3 is TGTGCCAGCAGCTTGTTTGATCGGAACAACTATGGCTACACCTTC.

In its sample, this clonotype was seen a few times. This chain joins TRBV15 and TRBJ2-4; D is undetermined. V was clipped by 0 bases and J by 5 bases, with 5 bases between them. Germline CDR1 reads LNHNV; CDR2 reads YYDKDF (reference sequence). This CDR3 spans 13 amino acids. Here the CDR3 reads CATSRDQQNIQYF. The CDR3 DNA is TGTGCCACCAGCAGAGATCAGCAAAACATTCAGTACTTC.

V is TRBV2 and J is TRBJ2-7; TRBD1 is a possible D gene (7 bases). Germline CDR1 SNHLY, CDR2 FYNNEI. There are 15 residues in the CDR3. V was cut by 0 bases and J by 11 bases, with 20 bases left in between. The CDR3: CASSEALPGRGEKYV. The CDR3 nucleotides read TGTGCCAGCAGTGAAGCGCTTCCCGGCAGGGGGGAGAAGTACGTC.

This clonotype has ten or more counts. The V and J genes are TRBV7-2 and TRBJ2-7; D is possibly TRBD1 (5 bases). This CDR3 region has 14 residues. Germline CDR1 SGHTA, CDR2 FQGNSA. Trimming removed 4 bases from V and 2 bases from J, with 12 bases in between. The CDR3, as DNA: TGTGCCAGCAGCTGGACACTATCACCCTACGAGCAGTACGTC. Translating it yields CASSWTLSPYEQYV.

This clonotype was picked up many times. This rearrangement joins TRBV7-2 to TRBJ2-3; a weak D match, TRBD2 (5 bases). Trimming pared 8 bases from V and 0 bases from J, leaving 15 bases between. Germline V gene data show CDR1 as SGHTA and CDR2 as FQGNSA. This CDR3 is built from 15 residues. CDR3 DNA sequence: TGTGCCAGCTCCCGGGCCAGCGGAAGCACAGATACGCAGTATTTT. It yields the protein CASSRASGSTDTQYF.

The CDR3 DNA reads TGTGCCAGTAGTATCAGGGCAGCGGGAAACACCATATATTTT. Residues: CASSIRAAGNTIYF. The chain combines TRBV19 with TRBJ1-3; perhaps TRBD1 as D (5 bases). This CDR3 is built from 14 residues. Germline CDR1 and CDR2: LNHDA and SQIVND (reference sequence). With 3 bases removed from V and 4 bases from J, the gap between germline ends came to 10 bases.

This clonotype was detected many times. One end of the junction varies from germline; a read error may be responsible. This chain joins TRBV5-1 and TRBJ2-5, with 14 bases fitting TRBD2. Germline loops: CDR1 SGHRS, CDR2 YFSETQ. The CDR3 is made up of 15 amino acids. The CDR3 DNA sequence: TGTGCCAGCAGCTTAGGACTAGCGGGAGGAGAGACCCAGTACTTC. The encoded protein is CASSLGLAGGETQYF.

The chain employs TRBV18 and TRBJ2-6; 7 bases are a match to TRBD1. The CDR3 sequence is 17 residues long. The V gene's germline CDR1 is KGHSH and CDR2 LQKENI. Trimming took 5 bases from V and 0 from J; bases not matched to a gene: 7. CDR3: CASSTTGYNSGANVLTF. CDR3 nucleotide sequence: TGTGCCAGCTCAACGACAGGGTACAACTCTGGGGCCAACGTCCTGACTTTC.

This clonotype was observed at least ten times. The chain is built from TRBV10-3 and TRBJ2-3; 7 bases align to TRBD2. The CDR3 covers 16 residues. Germline CDR1 and CDR2: ENHRY and SYGVKD. J lost 5 bases, V lost 1 base, and 9 bases had no gene match. This chain's CDR3 is CAISELSGPGGDTQYF. The CDR3 DNA sequence: TGTGCCATCAGTGAGTTAAGCGGACCGGGGGGAGATACGCAGTATTTT.

This rearrangement joins TRBV11-2 to TRBJ2-3; D ambiguous. Germline-derived CDR1 and CDR2 are SGHAT and FQNNGV. Trimming shortened V by 3 bases and J by 0 bases, and 13 bases separated the two germline ends. There are 16 residues in the CDR3. In nucleotides, the CDR3 is TGTGCCAGCAGCTTGGAGCAAGGGTACAGCACAGATACGCAGTATTTT. Protein: CASSLEQGYSTDTQYF.

The rearrangement uses TRBV15 and TRBJ2-2, with 9 nucleotides matching TRBD2. The ends lost 6 bases at V and 2 bases at J; junction bases unmatched: 7. The CDR3 is made up of 16 amino acids. Germline V gives CDR1 LNHNV, CDR2 YYDKDF (reference sequence). The CDR3 spells CATSVRLAENTGELFF. CDR3 coding DNA: TGTGCCACCAGTGTTCGACTAGCGGAAAACACCGGGGAGCTGTTTTTT. The whole variable domain, filled in from reference TRBV15 and TRBJ2-2, reads DAMVIQNPRYQVTQFGKPVTLSCSQTLNHNVMYWYQQKSSQAPKLLFHYYDKDFNNEADTPDNFQSRRPNTSFCFLDIRSPGLGDTAMYLCATSVRLAENTGELFFGEGSRLTVL.

There are a few counts of this clonotype. This chain links TRBV4-1 with TRBJ1-4; D gene ambiguous. V lost 3 bases and J 8 bases, leaving 10 bases between the germline ends. The V gene's germline CDR1 is MGHRA and CDR2 YSYEKL. This CDR3 contains 13 residues. The CDR3 region is CASSQPGNEKLFF. CDR3 coding DNA: TGCGCCAGCAGCCAGCCCGGGAACGAAAAACTGTTTTTT.

The chain carries TRBV10-3 and TRBJ2-3; no clear D gene. This CDR3 has 14 residues. Germline CDR1 is ENHRY and CDR2 is SYGVKD. V was pared by 6 bases and J by 0 bases, with 10 bases between. The CDR3 DNA reads as TGTGCCATCAGGGATCCCGCTAGCACAGATACGCAGTATTTT. Translation: CAIRDPASTDTQYF.

This clonotype was counted only a few times. V is TRBV5-6 and J is TRBJ2-7; D is perhaps TRBD1 or TRBD2 (5 bases each). Germline V gene data show CDR1 as SGHDT and CDR2 as YYEEEE. The CDR3 consists of 13 residues. Trimming shortened V by 5 bases and J by 2 bases, and 11 bases separated the two germline ends. CDR3 in DNA: TGTGCCAGCAGTTCCGGGGCCGCCTACGAGCAGTACTTC. Translation: CASSSGAAYEQYF.

This clonotype was seen at least ten times. This chain uses TRBV7-3 with TRBJ2-1; the match to TRBD2 covers 15 bases. The CDR3 runs to 17 residues. Germline CDR1 reads SGHTA; CDR2 reads FQGTGA. Unmatched junction bases numbered 5, after V lost 5 bases and J lost 3 bases. The CDR3 protein is CASSAGLAGGVYNEQFF. For the CDR3, the DNA is TGTGCCAGCAGCGCCGGACTAGCGGGAGGGGTCTACAATGAGCAGTTCTTC.

This clonotype was observed many times. The chain combines TRBV7-2 with TRBJ2-3; 12 nucleotides align to TRBD2. Germline values: CDR1 SGHTA, CDR2 FQGNSA. The CDR3 runs 15 residues. After removal of 5 bases from V and 3 bases from J, the junction contained 3 bases not matched to a gene. This CDR3 reads CASSRLAGETDTQYF. The CDR3 DNA reads TGTGCCAGCAGCCGACTAGCGGGAGAGACAGATACGCAGTATTTT.

A few counts support this clonotype. J is TRBJ2-7 and V is TRBV19, with TRBD2 identical over 8 bases. CDR1 and CDR2 from the germline V gene are LNHDA and SQIVND (reference sequence). This CDR3 contains 15 residues. The trim removed 6 bases at V and 5 bases at J, leaving 12 bases unmatched. This CDR3 is CASSPGTRVIDEQYF. The CDR3, as DNA: TGTGCCAGTAGCCCCGGGACTAGAGTGATAGACGAGCAGTACTTC.

The chain recombines TRBV6-2 or TRBV6-3 with TRBJ1-5; D not certain. V was shortened by 5 bases and J by 11 bases, with 19 bases between the two germline ends. From germline, CDR1 is MNHEY and CDR2 SVGEGT. The CDR3 runs 14 residues. CDR3 loop: CASSDDRGGLAQHF. CDR3 in DNA: TGTGCCAGCAGTGACGATCGGGGAGGGTTGGCCCAGCATTTT.

This clonotype was recorded a few times. The rearrangement uses TRBV6-6 and TRBJ1-2; D is possibly TRBD1 (5 bases). V gave up 7 bases and J gave up 7 bases, with 7 bases separating them. Germline V gives CDR1 MNHNY, CDR2 SVGAGI (reference sequence). CDR3 size: 10 residues. Here the CDR3 DNA reads TGTGCCAGCAAGGGGCTTGGCTACACCTTC. It encodes CASKGLGYTF.